Here is one TCR beta chain with its context. What it binds is not known. V lost 2 bases and J lost 1, with 6 bases in between. There are 13 residues in the CDR3. Germline V gene lookup returns CDR1 SGHTS and CDR2 YDEGEE. The entry originates in a study of T cell responses to AZD1222 COVID-19 vaccine. General observations from the study: Spike-spanning, vaccine-associated CD4 TCRs were dominant at 160-218 and 743-854. Baseline seropositivity characterized only a handful of AZD1222 recipients. Sampling captured repertoires only after the peak T cell response. Females outnumbered males among donors, who were mostly white British; clonal diversity was possibly underestimated.

Assay used: immunoSEQ multiplex PCR; TCRdb lists only in-frame clones, some missing. Of about 140,000 clones listed, 80% to 95% are singletons. This TCR derives from an adult in good health. The sequences come from peripheral blood, collected on day 0 of MenACWY control vaccination. The chain combines TRBV5-8 with TRBJ1-1; no definite D call. The CDR3 spells CASSFAENTEAFF. The CDR3 DNA follows: TGTGCCAGCAGCTTTGCAGAGAACACTGAAGCTTTCTTT. The complete variable domain, with remaining parts taken from reference TRBV5-8 and TRBJ1-1, reads EAGVTQSPTHLIKTRGQQATLRCSPISGHTSVYWYQQALGLGLQFLLWYDEGEERNRGNFPPRFSGRQFPNYSSELNVNALELEDSALYLCASSFAENTEAFFGQGTRLTVV.